Listed below are T cell receptor beta chains from one sample, sequenced in a study of human T cells and chemical hapten exposure. TCRdb reprocessed the RACE reads with MiXCR, giving one entry per CDR3 protein. The sample shows approximately 85,000 distinct CDR3 sequences, 10% to 13% of them seen only once. Source: whole blood, taken in connection with sensitization to the hapten diphenylcyclopropenone (DPC). The source of these receptors is a woman in her twenties or thirties with alopecia areata. Some clones in this sample may be carry-over from other donors' samples. The CDR3 runs from the conserved cysteine through the conserved F or W. The order of the fields is CDR3 protein, V gene.

CASSRISDGYEQYF	TRBV18
CSAQRLAGLDTDTQYF	TRBV20-1
CASSQRQGQDETQYF	TRBV7-9
CASSRHVDAYNEQFF	TRBV7-9
CAISESGLNIQYF	TRBV10-3
CASRRGNQPQHF	TRBV25-1
CASSLRETGELFF	TRBV12-3/TRBV12-4
CASSVQSNTEAFF	TRBV7-2
CSARGLRAGNEKLFF	TRBV20-1
CSVQGGNYGYTF	TRBV29-1
CASSLSRSDEQFF	TRBV5-5
CTSSFVGAGPDTQYF	TRBV5-1
CASSLTRAVQATLRSGANVLTF	TRBV7-2
CASRRFSSATTNEKLFF	TRBV6-2/TRBV6-3
CSARAILAGSTDTQYF	TRBV20-1
CAIRREEETQYF	TRBV10-3
CASMRLAGNTGELFF	TRBV12-3/TRBV12-4
CASSDVGMRAFF	TRBV10-2
CSARDGGNYGYTF	TRBV20-1
CSAREGTGGEQYF	TRBV20-1
CASRSRGLPRGYTF	TRBV28
CATSRDVHNEQFF	TRBV15
CASSLGSGMTDTQYF	TRBV11-3
CSARGQAVPIEQFF	TRBV20-1
CASSVDLGDEQFF	TRBV9
CASSSRTSGSPADTQYF	TRBV6-2/TRBV6-3
CASSPLAGGPTDTQYF	TRBV6-2/TRBV6-3
CSAGKTVGGLSYNEQFF	TRBV20-1
CASSPRQGVMGETQYF	TRBV11-3
CASRTSGGYGNEQFF	TRBV6-2/TRBV6-3
CASSELGSGANVLTF	TRBV6-1
CAIGAGANVLTF	TRBV28
CASSLVSDTQYF	TRBV5-5
CASSFSDTQYF	TRBV27
CATSNGGSSEKLFF	TRBV15
CASSPWTSGPVSQAGETQYF	TRBV5-1
CASSFRAEYNEQFF	TRBV7-9
CSAFDSVGGNEQFF	TRBV20-1
CASSVEIGVSETQYF	TRBV9
CASSERDLGQLFF	TRBV13
CASSYSGFPANVLTF	TRBV6-2/TRBV6-3
CASSLSNQGGGYTF	TRBV7-3
CASSSLYGTGEDQPQHF	TRBV27
CASSFRPGADTQYF	TRBV7-2
CASSEGALTEAFF	TRBV7-2
CASRWGRTANEKLFF	TRBV28
CASSQGRGLAKNIQYF	TRBV3-1
CSVMNRGGGNTEAFF	TRBV29-1
CAFLGDHNSPLHF	TRBV30
CASSLGTASNYGYTF	TRBV11-2
CASSVEAGQVGDTQYF	TRBV9
CASSQVTRDSPLHF	TRBV3-1
CASSSTSGRALDTQYF	TRBV7-9
CASSYSNTEAFF	TRBV6-2/TRBV6-3